This TCR beta chain stems from a study of human T cells and chemical hapten exposure. The time point was: healthy volunteer bleed at 2 weeks. RNA extraction used unfractionated whole blood as the source of total RNA. Germline CDR1 and CDR2: SGHRS and YFSETQ. The CDR3 totals 13 residues. Trimming took 0 bases from V and 1 from J, leaving 4 bases between them. For the library, individual cDNA molecules each received unique molecular identifiers. In the original analysis: Ranging from roughly 23,224 to 700,000, TCR counts per sample had a median value of 95,638. TCRdb processed the RACE reads anew with MiXCR; each CDR3 protein has one entry. The V and J calls, along with clone size, are taken from TCRdb and not from the paper's own processing. The sample includes about 46,000 distinct CDR3 sequences, about 3.9% seen only once; the top ten take approximately 1.5%. This clonotype was seen ten or more times.

This sequence originates from a female donor in good health. Some clones in this sample may be carry-over from other donors' samples. Input material: whole blood. The gene calls are TRBV5-1 and TRBJ1-1; D unclear. The DNA of the CDR3 is TGCGCCAGCAGCTTGGCAGAGAACACTGAAGCTTTCTTT. Residues: CASSLAENTEAFF.